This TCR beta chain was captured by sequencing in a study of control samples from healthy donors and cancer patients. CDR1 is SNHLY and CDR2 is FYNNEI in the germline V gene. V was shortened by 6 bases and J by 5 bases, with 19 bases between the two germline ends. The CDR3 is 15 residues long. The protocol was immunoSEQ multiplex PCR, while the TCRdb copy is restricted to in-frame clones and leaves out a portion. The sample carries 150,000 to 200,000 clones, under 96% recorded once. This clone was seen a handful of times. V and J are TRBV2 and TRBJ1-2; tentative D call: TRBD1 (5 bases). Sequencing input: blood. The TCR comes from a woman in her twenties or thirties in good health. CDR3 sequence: CASRRGPSEPYGYTF. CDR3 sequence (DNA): TGTGCCAGCAGAAGGGGTCCGTCCGAACCTTATGGCTACACCTTC.